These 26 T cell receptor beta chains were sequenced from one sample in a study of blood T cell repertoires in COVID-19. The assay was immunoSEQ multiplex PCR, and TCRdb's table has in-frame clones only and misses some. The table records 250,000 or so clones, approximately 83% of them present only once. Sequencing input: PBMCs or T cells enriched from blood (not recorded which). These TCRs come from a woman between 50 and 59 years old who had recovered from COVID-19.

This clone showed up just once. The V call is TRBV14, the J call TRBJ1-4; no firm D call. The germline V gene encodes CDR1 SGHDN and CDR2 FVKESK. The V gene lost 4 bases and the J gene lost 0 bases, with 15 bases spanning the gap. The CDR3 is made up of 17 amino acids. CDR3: CASSPREGPATNEKLFF. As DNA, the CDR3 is TGTGCCAGCAGCCCTAGAGAGGGTCCGGCAACTAATGAAAAACTGTTTTTT.

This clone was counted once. CDR3 nucleotides: TGTGCCAGTAGTCTCGGGACAGTTGGTACTCAGCCCCAGCATTTT. The encoded protein is CASSLGTVGTQPQHF. V usage is TRBV19 and J usage is TRBJ1-5; TRBD1 matches 7 bases. The CDR3 is made up of 15 amino acids. Per germline, CDR1 LNHDA and CDR2 SQIVND (reference sequence). The ends lost 5 bases at V and 6 bases at J; junction bases unmatched: 10.

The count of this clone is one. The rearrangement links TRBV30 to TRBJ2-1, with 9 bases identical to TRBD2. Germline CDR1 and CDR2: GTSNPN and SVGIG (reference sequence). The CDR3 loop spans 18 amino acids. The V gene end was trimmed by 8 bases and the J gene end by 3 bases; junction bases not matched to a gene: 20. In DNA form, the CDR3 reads TGTGCCGTGGATAGGGCTAGCGGGATTTATCTCATCTACAATGAGCAGTTCTTC. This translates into CAVDRASGIYLIYNEQFF.

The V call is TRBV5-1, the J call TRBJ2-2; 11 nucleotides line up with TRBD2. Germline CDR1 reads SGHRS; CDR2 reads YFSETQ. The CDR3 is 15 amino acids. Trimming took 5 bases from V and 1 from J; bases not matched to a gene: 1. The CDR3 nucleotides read TGCGCCAGCAGACTAGCGGGAGTGAACACCGGGGAGCTGTTTTTT. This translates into CASRLAGVNTGELFF.

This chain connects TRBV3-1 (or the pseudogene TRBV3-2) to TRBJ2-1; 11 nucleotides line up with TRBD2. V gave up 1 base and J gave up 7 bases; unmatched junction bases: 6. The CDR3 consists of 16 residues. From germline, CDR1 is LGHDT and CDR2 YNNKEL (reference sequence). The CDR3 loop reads CASSQARLAGRNEQFF. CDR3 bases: TGTGCCAGCAGCCAAGCTCGACTAGCGGGAAGGAATGAGCAGTTCTTC.

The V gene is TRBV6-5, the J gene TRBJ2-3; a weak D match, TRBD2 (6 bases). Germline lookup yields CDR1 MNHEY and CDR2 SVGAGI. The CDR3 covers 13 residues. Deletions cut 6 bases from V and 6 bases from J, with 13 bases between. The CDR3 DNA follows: TGTGCCAGCAGATACACTGGAGGGGATACGCAGTATTTT. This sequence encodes CASRYTGGDTQYF.

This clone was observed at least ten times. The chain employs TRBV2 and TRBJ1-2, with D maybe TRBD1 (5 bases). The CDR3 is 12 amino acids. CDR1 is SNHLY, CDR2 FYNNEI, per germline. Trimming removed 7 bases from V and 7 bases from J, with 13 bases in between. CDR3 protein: CASTGTGFGYTF. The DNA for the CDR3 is TGTGCCAGCACAGGTACAGGTTTTGGCTACACCTTC.

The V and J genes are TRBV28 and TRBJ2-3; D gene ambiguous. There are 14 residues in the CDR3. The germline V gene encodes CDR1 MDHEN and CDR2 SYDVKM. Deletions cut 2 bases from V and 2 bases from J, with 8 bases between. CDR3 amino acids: CASSLPGFTDTQYF. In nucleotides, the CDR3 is TGTGCCAGCAGTTTACCCGGGTTCACAGATACGCAGTATTTT.

CDR3 sequence reads: CASSFGGTIYF. For the CDR3, the DNA is TGTGCCAGCAGCTTCGGAGGGACCATATATTTT. V usage is TRBV5-6 and J usage is TRBJ1-3; D is undetermined. Trimming left V 2 bases short and J 10 bases short, with 7 bases between. Germline lookup yields CDR1 SGHDT and CDR2 YYEEEE. The CDR3 consists of 11 residues.

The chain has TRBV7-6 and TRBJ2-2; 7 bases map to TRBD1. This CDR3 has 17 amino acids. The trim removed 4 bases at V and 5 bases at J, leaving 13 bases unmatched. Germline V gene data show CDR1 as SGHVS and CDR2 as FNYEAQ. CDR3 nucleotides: TGTGCCAGCAGCTCGATGTGGACAGGTCCTATAACCGGGGAGCTGTTTTTT. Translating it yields CASSSMWTGPITGELFF.

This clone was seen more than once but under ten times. The CDR3 reads CASSFIPSTDTQYF. The CDR3 nucleotides read TGTGCCAGCAGTTTTATCCCTAGCACAGATACGCAGTATTTT. The chain is built from TRBV27 and TRBJ2-3; D remains unclear. Germline assignment: CDR1 MNHEY and CDR2 SMNVEV (reference sequence). The length of the CDR3 is 14 residues. Trimming shortened V by 3 bases and J by 0 bases, and 7 bases separated the two germline ends.

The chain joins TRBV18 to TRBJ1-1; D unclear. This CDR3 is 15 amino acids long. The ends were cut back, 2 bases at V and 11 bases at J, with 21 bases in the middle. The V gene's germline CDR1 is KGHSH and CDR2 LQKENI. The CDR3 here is CASSPVATRDLGAFF. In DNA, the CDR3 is TGTGCCAGCTCACCAGTAGCGACCCGAGATCTGGGTGCTTTCTTT.

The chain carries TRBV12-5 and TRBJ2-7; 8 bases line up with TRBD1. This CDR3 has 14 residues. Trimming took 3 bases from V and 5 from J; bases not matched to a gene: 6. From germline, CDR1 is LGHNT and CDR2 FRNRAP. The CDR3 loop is CASGLSGGNNEQYF. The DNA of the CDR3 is TGTGCTAGTGGTTTATCAGGGGGCAACAACGAGCAGTACTTC.

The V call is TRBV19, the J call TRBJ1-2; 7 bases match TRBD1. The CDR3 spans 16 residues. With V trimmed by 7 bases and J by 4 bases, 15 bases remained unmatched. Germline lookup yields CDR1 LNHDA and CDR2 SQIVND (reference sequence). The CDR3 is CASNPATGHRSYGYTF. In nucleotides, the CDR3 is TGTGCCAGTAACCCCGCGACAGGGCACAGGAGCTATGGCTACACCTTC.

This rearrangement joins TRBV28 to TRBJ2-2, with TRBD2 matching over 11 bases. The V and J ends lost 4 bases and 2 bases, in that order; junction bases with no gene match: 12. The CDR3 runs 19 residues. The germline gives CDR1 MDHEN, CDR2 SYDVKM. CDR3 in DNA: TGTGCCAGCAGTTCACACCGTACTAGCGGGAGACTCAACACCGGGGAGCTGTTTTTT. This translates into CASSSHRTSGRLNTGELFF.

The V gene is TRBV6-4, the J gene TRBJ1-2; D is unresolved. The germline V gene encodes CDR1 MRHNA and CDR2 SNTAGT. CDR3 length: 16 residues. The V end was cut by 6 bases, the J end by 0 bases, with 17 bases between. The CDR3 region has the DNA TGTGCCAGCAGCCTACTTAACAGCCCAGCTAACTATGGCTACACCTTC. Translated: CASSLLNSPANYGYTF.

In nucleotides, the CDR3 is TGCGCCAGCAGCCTAGAGGACATGTATGGCTACACCTTC. Protein sequence: CASSLEDMYGYTF. The chain employs TRBV5-1 and TRBJ1-2, with TRBD1 as a possible D gene (5 bases). The CDR3 is 13 amino acids. Trimming pared 4 bases from V and 5 bases from J, leaving 12 bases between. CDR1 and CDR2 from the germline V gene are SGHRS and YFSETQ.

In DNA, the CDR3 is TGTGCCATCAGTGAAGAGCGGGGAACCTACGAGCAGTACTTC. Its protein product is CAISEERGTYEQYF. V and J are TRBV10-3 and TRBJ2-7; 7 nucleotides align to TRBD2. Per the germline V gene, CDR1 is ENHRY and CDR2 is SYGVKD. The CDR3 is 14 amino acids. V lost 3 bases and J lost 2; bases outside the gene matches: 4.

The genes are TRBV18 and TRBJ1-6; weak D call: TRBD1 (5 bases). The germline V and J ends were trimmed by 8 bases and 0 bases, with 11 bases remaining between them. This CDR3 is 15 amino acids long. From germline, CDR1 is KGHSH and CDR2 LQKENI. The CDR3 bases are TGTGCCAGCCTGGAGGGGAGCTCCTATAATTCACCCCTCCACTTT. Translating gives CASLEGSSYNSPLHF.

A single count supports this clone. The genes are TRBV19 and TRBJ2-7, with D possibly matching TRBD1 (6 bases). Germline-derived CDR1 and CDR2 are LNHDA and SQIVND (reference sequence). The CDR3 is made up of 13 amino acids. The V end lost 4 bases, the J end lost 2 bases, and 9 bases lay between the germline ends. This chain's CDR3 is CASSTGQTYEQYF. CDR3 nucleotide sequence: TGTGCCAGTAGTACTGGACAGACCTACGAGCAGTACTTC.

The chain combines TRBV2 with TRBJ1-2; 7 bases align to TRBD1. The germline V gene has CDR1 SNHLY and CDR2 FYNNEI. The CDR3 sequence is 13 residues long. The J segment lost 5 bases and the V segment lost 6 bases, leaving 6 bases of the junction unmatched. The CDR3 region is CASRRDSTYGYTF. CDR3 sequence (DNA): TGTGCCAGCAGGCGGGACAGTACTTATGGCTACACCTTC.

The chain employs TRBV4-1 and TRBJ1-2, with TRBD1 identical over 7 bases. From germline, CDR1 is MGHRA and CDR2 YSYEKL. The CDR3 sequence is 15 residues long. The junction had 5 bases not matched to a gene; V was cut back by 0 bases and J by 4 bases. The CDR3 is CASSQEMNRGYGYTF. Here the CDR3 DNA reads TGCGCCAGCAGCCAAGAGATGAACAGGGGCTATGGCTACACCTTC.

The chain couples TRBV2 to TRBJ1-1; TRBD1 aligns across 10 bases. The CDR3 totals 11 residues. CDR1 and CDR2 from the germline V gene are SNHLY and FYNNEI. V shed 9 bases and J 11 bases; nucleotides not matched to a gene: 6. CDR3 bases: TGTGCCAGTGGGACAGGGGATTTTGCTTTCTTT. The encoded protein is CASGTGDFAFF.

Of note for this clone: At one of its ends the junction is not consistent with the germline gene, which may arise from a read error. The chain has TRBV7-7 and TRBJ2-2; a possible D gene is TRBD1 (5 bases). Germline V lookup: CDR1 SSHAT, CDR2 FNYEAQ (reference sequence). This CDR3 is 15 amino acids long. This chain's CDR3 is CASSLEAGKTGELFF. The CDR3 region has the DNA TGTGCTAGCAGCTTAGAAGCAGGGAAAACCGGGGAGCTGTTTTTT.

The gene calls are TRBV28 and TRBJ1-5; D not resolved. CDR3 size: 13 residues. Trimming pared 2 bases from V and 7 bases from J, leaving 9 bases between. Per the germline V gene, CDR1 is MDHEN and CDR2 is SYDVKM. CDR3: CASSLKMEQPQHF. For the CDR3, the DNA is TGTGCCAGCAGTTTAAAAATGGAGCAGCCCCAGCATTTT.

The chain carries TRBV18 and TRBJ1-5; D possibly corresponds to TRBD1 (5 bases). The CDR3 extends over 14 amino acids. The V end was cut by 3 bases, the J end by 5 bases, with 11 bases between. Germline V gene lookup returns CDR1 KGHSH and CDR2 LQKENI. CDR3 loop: CASSPTGGDQPQHF. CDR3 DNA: TGTGCCAGCTCACCGACTGGGGGGGATCAGCCCCAGCATTTT.